This is a list of T cell receptor beta chains from one sample in a study of regulatory T cells in long-lasting Graves disease. TCRdb used MiXCR to reprocess the multiplex PCR reads, holding one entry per CDR3 protein. The repertoire holds 550,000 to 650,000 distinct CDR3 sequences, with more than 15% as singletons. This same sample was also part of a study on T cells in Graves' hyperthyroidism and ophthalmopathy.

This specimen consisted of peripheral blood mononuclear cells (PBMCs), obtained at new diagnosis, from a patient treated with antithyroid drugs. Receptors were obtained from a man aged 18 to 30 with Graves disease. Each CDR3 is given with its conserved first and last residue. Each record gives: D gene, J gene, clone size, V gene, CDR3 protein. A D gene is named only where the DNA matches it firmly. Clone size is not always given. Where it is, it says once, few, many or a class for expanded clones.

.	TRBJ2-7	.	TRBV13	CASSPTGPQEQYF
TRBD1	TRBJ2-7	many	TRBV27	CASSLQGAPTYEQYF
.	TRBJ1-4	few	TRBV5-1	CASSLDDREEKLFF
TRBD1	TRBJ2-1	.	TRBV20-1	CSARDGQGAEYEQFF
.	TRBJ2-1	.	TRBV12-3/TRBV12-4	CASSLSASRGQFF
TRBD1	TRBJ2-3	few	TRBV15	CATSRGGTGGTDTQYF
.	TRBJ1-1	.	TRBV19	CASSILMNTEAFF
.	TRBJ2-5	many	TRBV7-3	CASSSLETQYF
TRBD2	TRBJ2-5	many	TRBV6-2/TRBV6-3	CASSVSSGGSGETQYF
TRBD2	TRBJ2-7	many	TRBV28	CATRDPGLAVSYEQYF
TRBD1	TRBJ2-7	many	TRBV6-2/TRBV6-3	CASSYGQGLSYEQYF
.	TRBJ2-5	.	TRBV20-1	CSARDVRWETQYF
TRBD2	TRBJ2-7	few	TRBV2	CAGSEAGEAYEQYF
.	TRBJ2-1	.	TRBV19	CASSMYSYNEQFF
TRBD1	TRBJ1-2	many	TRBV13	CASSPADRGPYYGYTF
.	TRBJ2-7	many	TRBV7-9	CASSSRVDSYEQYF
.	TRBJ1-5	many	TRBV7-2	CASSLQGGQPQHF
TRBD1	TRBJ2-1	.	TRBV10-1	CASSRTGGKNEQFF
TRBD1	TRBJ2-7	.	TRBV11-2	CASRKGTGYAYEQYF
TRBD2	TRBJ2-1	few	TRBV29-1	CSVETSGSSYNEQFF
TRBD1	TRBJ1-1	many	TRBV5-5	CASSSTGTRGTEAFF
TRBD1	TRBJ2-7	many	TRBV25-1	CASSESLTGSEQYF